The subject of this entry is one TCR beta chain. Its specificity is unknown. In the PCR, 60 Vbeta and 13 Jbeta primers were used. Sequencing used immunoSEQ multiplex PCR; TCRdb keeps in-frame clones, though not all of them. The sample carries about 120,000 clones, 65% to 85% recorded once. This sample stems from a study of cytomegalovirus exposure and HLA in healthy donors. Findings and limits, study-wide: Earlier results showed most TCR beta V segments being productive about 90% or about 30% of the time. DRB1 showed the most TCR associations and HLA-C the fewest in a later analysis, as rates varied by HLA locus.

The CDR3 totals 15 residues. The V and J ends lost 6 bases and 7 bases, in that order; junction bases with no gene match: 10. Germline V gene data show CDR1 as SNHLY and CDR2 as FYNNEI. This TCR came from a woman in her thirties or forties in good health and CMV-seropositive. The V call is TRBV2, the J call TRBJ1-5, with TRBD1 matching over 9 bases. The sample comprised PBMCs. DNA of the CDR3: TGTGCCAGCAGCCGCCTACAGGGGGCAGAGCAGCCCCAGCATTTT. Its translation is CASSRLQGAEQPQHF. Filled out from reference TRBV2 and TRBJ1-5, the complete variable domain reads EPEVTQTPSHQVTQMGQEVILRCVPISNHLYFYWYRQILGQKVEFLVSFYNNEISEKSEIFDDQFSVERPDGSNFTLKIRSTKLEDSAMYFCASSRLQGAEQPQHFGDGTRLSIL.